Listed here is a single TCR beta chain. Its antigen is undetermined. This entry is derived from a study of T-cell reconstitution after alpha-beta-depleted transplantation in children. Broader study findings: Alpha-beta T cells about two months after transplant reportedly derived from several hundred expanded graft clones.

The TCRbeta library was prepared with unique molecular identifiers. TCRdb analysed the PCR reads with MiXCR anew, one entry per CDR3 protein. This repertoire shows 500,000 to 650,000 distinct CDR3 sequences, over 9.5% found once; its top ten account for approximately 15%. The receptor comes from a female patient aged 2 to 10 who had a stem cell transplant for aplastic anemia, so the T cells may come from the graft donor. The material was PBMCs, mostly from graft donor cells, obtained 180 days after TCRalphabeta/CD19-depleted stem cell transplant.

The CDR3 nucleotides are TGTGCCATCAGTGAGTGGTCCTATATCTCCTACGAGCAGTACTTC. Its protein is CAISEWSYISYEQYF. The rearrangement uses TRBV10-3 and TRBJ2-7; D is unclear. The V end was cut by 1 base, the J end by 0 bases, with 10 bases between. The CDR3 loop spans 15 amino acids. Germline assignment: CDR1 ENHRY and CDR2 SYGVKD.